This T cell receptor beta chain was sequenced during a study of siplizumab effects on memory and regulatory T cells. Study-wide results and limits: Unstimulated subset assignment was obtained for only a minor fraction of alloreactive clones.

Per sample, around 10^5 TCR templates underwent assay. Only in-frame clones appear in the TCRdb table, and some are missing; sequencing was by immunoSEQ multiplex PCR. The sample lists about 7,800 clones, 35% to 45% occurring once. The length of the CDR3 is 15 residues. The ends lost 0 bases at V and 6 bases at J; junction bases unmatched: 5. The germline V gene has CDR1 MGHRA and CDR2 YSYEKL. By share, this clone counts as medium-sized. Its antigen is not identified. Coculture of mixed lymphocyte reaction cells was performed at 37°C for 6 to 7 days. Sequenced: CFSE-low (dividing) CD8+ T cells sorted from an allogeneic mixed lymphocyte reaction. The V and J genes are TRBV4-1 and TRBJ2-7, with 10 bases that match TRBD2. The TCR comes from a human donor in good health; the cells came from an allogeneic mixed lymphocyte reaction. The CDR3 sequence: CASSQEVAGGSEQYF. CDR3 bases: TGCGCCAGCAGCCAAGAGGTAGCGGGAGGCAGCGAGCAGTACTTC.